This TCR beta chain comes out of a study of blood T cell repertoires in COVID-19. Turning to the study itself: Acute and convalescent COVID-19 specimens originated in the United States, Italy and Spain.

Libraries were prepared by immunoSEQ multiplex PCR; TCRdb keeps only in-frame clonotypes and omits some of them. Here the sample spans some 140,000 clones, around four fifths being singletons. Trimming at V came to 2 bases and at J to 4 bases, leaving 6 bases not matched to a gene. The CDR3 sequence is 16 residues long. Germline assignment: CDR1 MNHEY and CDR2 SVGAGI. The V gene is TRBV6-5, the J gene TRBJ2-4; 9 nucleotides agree with TRBD2. The receptor comes from a man older than 75 with acute or convalescent COVID-19. Sequencing was done on a sample of peripheral blood. CDR3 sequence reads: CASSYTVAGVKNIQYF. CDR3 in DNA: TGTGCCAGCAGTTACACGGTAGCGGGGGTTAAAAACATTCAGTACTTC.